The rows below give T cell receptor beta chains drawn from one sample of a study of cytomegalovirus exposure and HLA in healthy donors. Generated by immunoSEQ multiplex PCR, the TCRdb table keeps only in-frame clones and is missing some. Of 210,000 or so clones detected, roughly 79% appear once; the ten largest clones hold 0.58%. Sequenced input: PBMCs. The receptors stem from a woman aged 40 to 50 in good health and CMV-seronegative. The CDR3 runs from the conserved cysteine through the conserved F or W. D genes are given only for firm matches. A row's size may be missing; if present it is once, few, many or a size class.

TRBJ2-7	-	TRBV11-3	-	TGTGCCAGCAGCTTAGAGTCTGAGTTATACGAGCAGTACTTC	CASSLESELYEQYF
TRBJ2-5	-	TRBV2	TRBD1	TGTGCCAGCAGTGAGGGGACAGGGGGTATACAAGAGACCCAGTACTTC	CASSEGTGGIQETQYF
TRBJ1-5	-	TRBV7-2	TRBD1	TGTGCCAGCAGCCTGACAGGGATTAGCAATCAGCCCCAGCATTTT	CASSLTGISNQPQHF
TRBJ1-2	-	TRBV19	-	TGTGCCAGTAGTGCATACCCCGGTGGCTACACCTTC	CASSAYPGGYTF
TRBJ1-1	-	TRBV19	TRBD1	TGTGCCAGTAGTATAGGGACAGGGGGCTCTGAAGCTTTCTTT	CASSIGTGGSEAFF
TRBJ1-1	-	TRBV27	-	TGTGCCAGCAGTTTCACTCGGGGGGCAACTGAAGCTTTCTTT	CASSFTRGATEAFF
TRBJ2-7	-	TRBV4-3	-	TGCGCCAGCAGCCAGCATGGAGGAGGTACCTACGAGCAGTACTTC	CASSQHGGGTYEQYF
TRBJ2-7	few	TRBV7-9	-	TGTGCCAGCAGCTTAGTCGCCGGGGACGAGCAGTACTTC	CASSLVAGDEQYF
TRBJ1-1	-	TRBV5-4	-	TGTGCCAGCAGCTCCCCCGGGGGTGGACCGTCAGAGGCTTTCTTT	CASSSPGGGPSEAFF
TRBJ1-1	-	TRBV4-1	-	TGCGCCAGCAGCCAAGACACACAGTACACTGAAGCTTTCTTT	CASSQDTQYTEAFF
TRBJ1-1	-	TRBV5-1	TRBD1	TGCGCCAGCAGTTTCGAGGGACAGATGAACACTGAAGCTTTCTTT	CASSFEGQMNTEAFF
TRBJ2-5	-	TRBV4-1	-	TGCGCCAGCAGCCAAGATAACAGCCAAGAGACCCAGTACTTC	CASSQDNSQETQYF
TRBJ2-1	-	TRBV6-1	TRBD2	TGTGCCAGCAGAGATCGCCATGAGCGGGGTGCTGAGCAGTTCTTC	CASRDRHERGAEQFF
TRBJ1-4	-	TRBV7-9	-	TGTGCCAGCAGCGCTCAAATGGGCGGGGGTAGCGTTGAAAAACTGTTTTTT	CASSAQMGGGSVEKLFF
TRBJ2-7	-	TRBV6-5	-	TGTGCCAGCAGTTACTCGTTCAGGGGCTACGAGCAGTACTTC	CASSYSFRGYEQYF
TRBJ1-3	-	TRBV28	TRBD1	TGTGCCAGCAGTTTATGGGGACAGGCGATCGGAAACACCATATATTTT	CASSLWGQAIGNTIYF
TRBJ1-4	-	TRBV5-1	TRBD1	TGCGCCAGCAGCTTGGGGGCAGGGACAGGCACACCTAATGAAAAACTGTTTTTT	CASSLGAGTGTPNEKLFF
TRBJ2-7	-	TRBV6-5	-	TGTGCCAGCAGTAGAGCCCCTCTCTGGGAGCAGTACTTC	CASSRAPLWEQYF
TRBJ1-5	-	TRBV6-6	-	TGTGCCACCAACCCCCAGGGATCCTATAGCAATCAGCCCCAGCATTTT	CATNPQGSYSNQPQHF
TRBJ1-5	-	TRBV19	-	TGTGCCAGTAGTATAGATAACACAGGGTATAGCAATCAGCCCCAGCATTTT	CASSIDNTGYSNQPQHF
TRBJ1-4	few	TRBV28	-	TGTGCCAGCGCAATAGGGAGCCTAAATGAAAAACTGTTTTTT	CASAIGSLNEKLFF
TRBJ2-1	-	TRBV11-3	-	TGTGCCAGCAGCTCTAGCCCCCCAGTATACAATGAGCAGTTCTTC	CASSSSPPVYNEQFF
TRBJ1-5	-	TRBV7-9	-	TGTGCCAGCAGCTCTTCTTCAGATCAGCCCCAGCATTTT	CASSSSSDQPQHF
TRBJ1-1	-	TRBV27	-	TGTGCCAGCAGATCGACGGGGCCGTTTCAGGGGACTGAAGCTTTCTTT	CASRSTGPFQGTEAFF
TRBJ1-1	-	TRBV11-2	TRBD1	TGTGCCAGCAGGCCCGGGACAGGAAAGACTGAAGCTTTCTTT	CASRPGTGKTEAFF
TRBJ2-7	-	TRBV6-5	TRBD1	TGTGCCAGCAGTTACTCGATACAGGGGGGCTACGAGCAGTACTTC	CASSYSIQGGYEQYF
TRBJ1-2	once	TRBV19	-	TGTGCCAGTAGTATAGGAGGGAGTGGCTACACCTTC	CASSIGGSGYTF
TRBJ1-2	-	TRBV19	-	TGTGCCAGTAGTATACTGAGTGGGGCCGACAGAAACTATGGCTACACCTTC	CASSILSGADRNYGYTF
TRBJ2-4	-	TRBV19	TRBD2	TGTGCCAGTAAGCCCCCGGGAGGGGCCCTTCCCAACATTCAGTACTTC	CASKPPGGALPNIQYF
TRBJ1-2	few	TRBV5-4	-	TGTGCCAGCAGACCCGACAGTTCCTATGGCTACACCTTC	CASRPDSSYGYTF
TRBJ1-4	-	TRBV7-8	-	TGTGCCAGCAGCTTAGGGGCAGACCCCCCTGAAAAACTGTTTTTT	CASSLGADPPEKLFF
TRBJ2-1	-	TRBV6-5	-	TGTGCCAGCAGTTACGAAGGGAGCTCCTACAATGAGCAGTTCTTC	CASSYEGSSYNEQFF
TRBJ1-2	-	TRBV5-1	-	TGCGCCAGCAGCCCAACAGGGTTTAACTATGGCTACACCTTC	CASSPTGFNYGYTF
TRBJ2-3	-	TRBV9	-	TGTGCCAGCAGCGTACTTGGCAGGGCGAATGCAGATACGCAGTATTTT	CASSVLGRANADTQYF
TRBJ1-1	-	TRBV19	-	TGTGCCAGTAGTATAGGCTCCTCTGCGGGAGCTTTCTTT	CASSIGSSAGAFF
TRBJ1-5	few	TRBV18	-	TGTGCCAGCTCACCAAGGGCAGGGGAGAATCAGCCCCAGCATTTT	CASSPRAGENQPQHF
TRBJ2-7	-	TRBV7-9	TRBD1	TGTGCCAGCAGCTTTTACGACAGGGGTTACGAGCAGTACTTC	CASSFYDRGYEQYF
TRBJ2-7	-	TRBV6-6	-	TGTGCCAGCAGCCCCCGGGACACTCTCTACGAGCAGTACTTC	CASSPRDTLYEQYF
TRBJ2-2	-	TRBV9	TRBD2	TGTGCCAGCAGCACAGTAGCGGGGGGAAACACCGGGGAGCTGTTTTTT	CASSTVAGGNTGELFF
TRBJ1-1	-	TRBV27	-	TGTGCCAGCAGTTCGGGACAAACCTTTCTAGTTGGCACTGAAGCTTTCTTT	CASSSGQTFLVGTEAFF
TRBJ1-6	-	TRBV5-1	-	TGCGCCAGCAGCTTGGAAGCACAGAAAAACTATAATTCACCCCTCCACTTT	CASSLEAQKNYNSPLHF
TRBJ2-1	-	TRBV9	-	TGTGCCAGCAGCGAACAACAGGGCTCCTACAATGAGCAGTTCTTC	CASSEQQGSYNEQFF
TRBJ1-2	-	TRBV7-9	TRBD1	TGTGCCAGCAGCTTACTACAGGGGTATGGCTACACCTTC	CASSLLQGYGYTF
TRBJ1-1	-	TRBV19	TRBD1	TGTGCCAGTAGTAAAAGTCGGGGGACAGGTGAAGCTTTCTTT	CASSKSRGTGEAFF
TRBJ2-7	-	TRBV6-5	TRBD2	TGTGCCAGCAAGCTAGCGGGGGGAGACGAGCAGTACTTC	CASKLAGGDEQYF
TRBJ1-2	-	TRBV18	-	TGTGCCAGCTCACCAGACCAGGGGCCTTCGTCTGGCTACACCTTC	CASSPDQGPSSGYTF
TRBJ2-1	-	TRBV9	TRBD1	TGTGCCAGCACTCTCCGGGACAGGGGATATAGTGGATCCTACAATGAGCAGTTCTTC	CASTLRDRGYSGSYNEQFF
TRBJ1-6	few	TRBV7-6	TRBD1	TGTGCCAGCAGCCTCGTGGGGGACAGTAATTCACCCCTCCACTTT	CASSLVGDSNSPLHF
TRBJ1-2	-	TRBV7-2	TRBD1	TGTGCCAGCAGCTTAGGGGGAACAGGGGCCGACCTTAACTATGGCTACACCTTC	CASSLGGTGADLNYGYTF
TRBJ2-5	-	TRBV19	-	TGTGCCAGTAGGCCCTCCCCAGAAGAGACCCAGTACTTC	CASRPSPEETQYF